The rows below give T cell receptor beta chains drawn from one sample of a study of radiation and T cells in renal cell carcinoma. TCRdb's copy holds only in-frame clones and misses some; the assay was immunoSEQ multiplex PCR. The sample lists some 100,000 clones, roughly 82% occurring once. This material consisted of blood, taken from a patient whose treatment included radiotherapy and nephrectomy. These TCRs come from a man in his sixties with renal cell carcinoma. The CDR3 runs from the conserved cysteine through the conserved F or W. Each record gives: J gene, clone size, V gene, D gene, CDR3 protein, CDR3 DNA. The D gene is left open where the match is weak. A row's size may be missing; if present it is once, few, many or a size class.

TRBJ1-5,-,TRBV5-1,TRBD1,CASSLEGASNQPQHF,TGCGCCAGCAGCTTGGAGGGGGCAAGTAATCAGCCCCAGCATTTT
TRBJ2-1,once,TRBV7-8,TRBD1,CASSPERWTGQFF,TGTGCCAGCAGTCCCGAGCGATGGACAGGGCAGTTCTTC
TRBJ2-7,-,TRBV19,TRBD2,CASSNGGAYYEQYF,TGTGCCAGTAGCAACGGGGGGGCCTACTACGAGCAGTACTTC
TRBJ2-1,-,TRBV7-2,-,CASSYPGVANEQFF,TGTGCCAGCAGCTACCCCGGGGTGGCCAATGAGCAGTTCTTC
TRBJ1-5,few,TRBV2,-,CASREGQTTWHF,TGTGCCAGCAGGGAGGGGCAGACAACCTGGCATTTT
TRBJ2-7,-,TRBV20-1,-,CSASGYEQYF,TGCAGTGCTAGTGGGTACGAGCAGTACTTC
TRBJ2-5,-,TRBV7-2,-,CASSFQTAQETQYF,TGTGCCAGCAGCTTCCAGACAGCCCAAGAGACCCAGTACTTC
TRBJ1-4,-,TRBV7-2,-,CASSPPGITNEKLFF,TGTGCCAGCAGCCCTCCGGGCATAACCAATGAAAAACTGTTTTTT
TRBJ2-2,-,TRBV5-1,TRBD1,CASSLARRGQGGTGELFF,TGCGCCAGCAGCTTGGCCCGGCGAGGACAGGGGGGCACCGGGGAGCTGTTTTTT
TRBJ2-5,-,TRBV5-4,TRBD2,CASSLDLAEETQYF,TGTGCCAGCAGCTTGGATCTAGCGGAAGAGACCCAGTACTTC
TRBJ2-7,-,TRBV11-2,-,CASSYFRGDYEQYF,TGTGCCAGCAGCTATTTCCGGGGCGACTACGAGCAGTACTTC
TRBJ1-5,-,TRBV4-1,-,CASSQVGGTKGQPQHF,TGCGCCAGCAGCCAAGTTGGGGGTACCAAGGGTCAGCCCCAGCATTTT
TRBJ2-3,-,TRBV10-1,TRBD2,CASSAASGATDTQYF,TGCGCCAGCAGTGCGGCTAGCGGAGCCACAGATACGCAGTATTTT
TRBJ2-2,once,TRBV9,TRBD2,CASSVVLVAGGANTGELFF,TGTGCCAGCAGCGTAGTGTTGGTAGCGGGAGGCGCGAACACCGGGGAGCTGTTTTTT
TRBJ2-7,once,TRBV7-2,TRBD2,CASSHGLAGDEQYF,TGTGCCAGCAGCCACGGACTAGCGGGAGACGAGCAGTACTTC
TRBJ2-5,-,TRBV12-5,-,CASGGGTPWRTQYF,TGTGCTAGTGGGGGCGGGACACCTTGGCGGACCCAGTACTTC
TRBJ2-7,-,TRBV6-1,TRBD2,CASGPAGSYEQYF,TGTGCCAGCGGCCCAGCGGGGTCCTACGAGCAGTACTTC
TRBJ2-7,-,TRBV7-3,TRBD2,CASLHPALAGGAYEQYF,TGTGCCAGCCTTCACCCGGCCCTAGCGGGAGGGGCCTACGAGCAGTACTTC
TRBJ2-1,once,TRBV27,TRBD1,CASSPGTGGTNEQFF,TGTGCCAGCAGTCCTGGGACAGGGGGTACGAATGAGCAGTTCTTC
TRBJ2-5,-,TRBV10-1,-,CASSARGSGEETQYF,TGCGCCAGCAGTGCGAGGGGGAGCGGGGAAGAGACCCAGTACTTC
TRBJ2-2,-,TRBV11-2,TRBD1,CASSLTGGNGELFF,TGTGCCAGCAGCTTAACAGGGGGCAACGGGGAGCTGTTTTTT
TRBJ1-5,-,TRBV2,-,CASKRDTDQPQHF,TGTGCCAGCAAGCGGGACACAGATCAGCCCCAACATTTT
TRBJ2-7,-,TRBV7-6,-,CASSLDGSPHEQYF,TGTGCCAGCAGCTTAGACGGCAGCCCCCACGAGCAGTACTTC
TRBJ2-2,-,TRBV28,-,CASSLGPNTGELFF,TGTGCCAGCAGTTTAGGACCAAACACCGGGGAGCTGTTTTTT
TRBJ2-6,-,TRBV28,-,CASSPRVGAGANVLTF,TGTGCCAGCAGTCCAAGGGTAGGGGCTGGGGCCAACGTCCTGACTTTC
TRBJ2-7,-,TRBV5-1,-,CASSSTGYEQYF,TGCGCCAGCAGCTCGACAGGTTACGAGCAGTACTTC
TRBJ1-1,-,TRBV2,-,CASRRLSGEVEAFF,TGTGCCAGCAGGAGGCTCTCAGGGGAGGTGGAAGCTTTCTTT
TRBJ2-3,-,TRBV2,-,CASSAGLGTTQYF,TGTGCCAGCAGTGCCGGGCTCGGAACAACGCAGTATTTT
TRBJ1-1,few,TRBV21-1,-,CASSKALWQGVQNTEAFF,TGTGCCAGCAGCAAAGCGCTTTGGCAGGGGGTCCAGAACACTGAAGCTTTCTTT
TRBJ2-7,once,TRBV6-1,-,CASNLAYEQYF,TGTGCCAGCAATCTTGCGTACGAGCAGTACTTC
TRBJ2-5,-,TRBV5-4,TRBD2,CASNIRGGAVQETQYF,TGTGCCAGCAATATTAGGGGAGGGGCTGTCCAAGAGACCCAGTACTTC
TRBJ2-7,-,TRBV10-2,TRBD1,CASSEYGQGKYF,TGCGCCAGCAGTGAGTACGGACAGGGGAAGTACTTC
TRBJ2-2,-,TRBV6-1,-,CASSLGVNTGELFF,TGTGCCAGCTCCTTGGGAGTGAACACCGGGGAGCTGTTTTTT
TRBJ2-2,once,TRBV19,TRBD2,CASTGTSESTGELFF,TGTGCCAGTACCGGGACTAGCGAAAGTACCGGGGAGCTGTTTTTT
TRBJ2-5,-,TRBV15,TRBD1,CATSVGQGRETQYF,TGTGCCACCAGTGTTGGACAGGGTAGGGAGACCCAGTACTTC
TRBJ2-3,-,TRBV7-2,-,CASSLGTQSTDTQYF,TGTGCCAGCAGCTTAGGGACCCAAAGCACAGATACGCAGTATTTT
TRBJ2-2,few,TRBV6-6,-,CASNYQAGNTGELFF,TGTGCCAGCAACTATCAAGCGGGCAACACCGGGGAGCTGTTTTTT
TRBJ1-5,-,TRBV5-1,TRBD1,CASSLVAGGTQPQHF,TGCGCCAGCAGCTTGGTGGCAGGGGGCACTCAGCCCCAGCATTTT
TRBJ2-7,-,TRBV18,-,CASSPSALEEQYF,TGTGCCAGCTCACCTTCAGCCTTGGAGGAGCAGTACTTC
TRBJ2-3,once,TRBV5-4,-,CASSLYSRDTQYF,TGTGCCAGCAGCTTGTATTCGCGGGATACGCAGTATTTT
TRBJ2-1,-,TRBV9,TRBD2,CASSVAGGTYNEQFF,TGTGCCAGCAGCGTAGCCGGGGGGACCTACAATGAGCAGTTCTTC
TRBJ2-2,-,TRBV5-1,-,CASRLAGTVNTGELFF,TGCGCCAGCAGGCTCGCCGGGACGGTGAACACCGGGGAGCTGTTTTTT